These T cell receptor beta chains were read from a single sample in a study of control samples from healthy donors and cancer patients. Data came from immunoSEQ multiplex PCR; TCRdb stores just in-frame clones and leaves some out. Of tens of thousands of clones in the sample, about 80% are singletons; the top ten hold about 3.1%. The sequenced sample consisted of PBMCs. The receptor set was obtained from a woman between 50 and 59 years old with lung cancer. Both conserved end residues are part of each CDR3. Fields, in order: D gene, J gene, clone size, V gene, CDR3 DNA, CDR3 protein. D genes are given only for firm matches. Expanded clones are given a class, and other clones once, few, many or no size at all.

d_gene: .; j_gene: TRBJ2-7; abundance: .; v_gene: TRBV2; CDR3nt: TGTGCCAGCAGTGAATCCAGCAGAGTAAGCGAGCAGTACTTC; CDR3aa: CASSESSRVSEQYF
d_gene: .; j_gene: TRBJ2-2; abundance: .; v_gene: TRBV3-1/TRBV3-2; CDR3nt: TGTGCCAGCAGCCAGGGTTACACCGGGGAGCTGTTTTTT; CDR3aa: CASSQGYTGELFF
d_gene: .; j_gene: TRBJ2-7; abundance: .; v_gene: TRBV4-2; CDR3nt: TGTGCCAGCAGCCAAGCACGTACCTACGAGCAGTACTTC; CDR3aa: CASSQARTYEQYF
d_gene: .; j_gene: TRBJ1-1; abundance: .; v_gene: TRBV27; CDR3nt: TGTGCCAGCAGAGGGACTGCGAACACTGAAGCTTTCTTT; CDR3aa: CASRGTANTEAFF
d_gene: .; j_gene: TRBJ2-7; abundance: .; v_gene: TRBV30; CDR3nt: TGTGCCTGGGGCCAGGGGACCTACGAGCAGTACTTC; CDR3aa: CAWGQGTYEQYF
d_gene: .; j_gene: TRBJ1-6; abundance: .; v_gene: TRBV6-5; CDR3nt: TGTGCCAGCAGCCAAATCCCCAATTCACCCCTCCACTTT; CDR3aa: CASSQIPNSPLHF
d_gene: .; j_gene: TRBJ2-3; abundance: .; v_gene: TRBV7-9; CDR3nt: TGCGCCAGCAGCTCCTGGGACACAGCTAGCACAGATACGCAGTATTTT; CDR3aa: CASSSWDTASTDTQYF
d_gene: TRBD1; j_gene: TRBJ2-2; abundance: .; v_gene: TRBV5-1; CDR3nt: TGCGCCAGTGGGACAGGGGGACCCTCGAACACCGGGGAGCTGTTTTTT; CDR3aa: CASGTGGPSNTGELFF
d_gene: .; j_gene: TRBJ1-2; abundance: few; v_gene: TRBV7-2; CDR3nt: TGTGCCAGCAGCCTCGGACACAGCAACTATGGCTACACCTTC; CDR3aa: CASSLGHSNYGYTF
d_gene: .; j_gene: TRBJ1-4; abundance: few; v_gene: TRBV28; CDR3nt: TGTGCCAGCAGTCCCCCAGGGGTTGGTGAAAAACTGTTTTTT; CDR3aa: CASSPPGVGEKLFF
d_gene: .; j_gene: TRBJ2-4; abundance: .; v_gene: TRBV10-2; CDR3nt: TGCGCCAGCAGTGAAGGGTCCGTAGCCAAAAACATTCAGTACTTC; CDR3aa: CASSEGSVAKNIQYF
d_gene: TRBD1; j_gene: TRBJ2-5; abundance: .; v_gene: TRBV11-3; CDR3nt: TGTGCCAGCACCCTAGGGACAGGGGGCTTTCAAGAGACCCAGTACTTC; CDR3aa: CASTLGTGGFQETQYF
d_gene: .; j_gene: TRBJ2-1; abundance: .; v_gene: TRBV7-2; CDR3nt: TGTGCCAGCAGCTTAGTCAGCTATGAGCAGTTCTTC; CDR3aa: CASSLVSYEQFF
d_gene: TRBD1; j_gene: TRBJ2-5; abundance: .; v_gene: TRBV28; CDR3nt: TGTGCCAGCAGTCCCCTGACAGGGACCCTCCAAGAGACCCAGTACTTC; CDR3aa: CASSPLTGTLQETQYF
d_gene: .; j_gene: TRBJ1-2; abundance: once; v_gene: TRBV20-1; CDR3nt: TGCAGTGCTAGTGCTTCCGGGAGGGGCTACACCTTC; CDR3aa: CSASASGRGYTF
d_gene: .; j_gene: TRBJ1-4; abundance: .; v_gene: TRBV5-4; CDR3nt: TGTGCCAGCAGCCCATACAGGGCGGCGGATGAAAAACTGTTTTTT; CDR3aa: CASSPYRAADEKLFF
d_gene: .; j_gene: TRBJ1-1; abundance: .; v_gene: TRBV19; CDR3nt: TGTGCCAGTAGTGCCTCAGGGACCACTGAAGCTTTCTTT; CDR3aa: CASSASGTTEAFF
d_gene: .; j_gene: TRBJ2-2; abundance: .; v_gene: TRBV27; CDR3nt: TGTGCCAGCAGTTCCAACAGGGTAACCGGGGAGCTGTTTTTT; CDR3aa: CASSSNRVTGELFF
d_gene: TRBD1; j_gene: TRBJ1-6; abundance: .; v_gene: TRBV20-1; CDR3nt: TGCAGTGCTAGTACAGGGGGTGTCTCCTATAATTCACCCCTCCACTTT; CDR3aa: CSASTGGVSYNSPLHF
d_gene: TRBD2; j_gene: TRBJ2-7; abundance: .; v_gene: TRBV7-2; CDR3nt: TGTGCCAGCAGCTTAACGGGGGGGCAGTCCTACGAGCAGTACTTC; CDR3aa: CASSLTGGQSYEQYF
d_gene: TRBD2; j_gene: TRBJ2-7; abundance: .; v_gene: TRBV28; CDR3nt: TGTGCCAGCAGTCTTTTGGGCGGGGGGAGCTACGAGCAGTACTTC; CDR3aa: CASSLLGGGSYEQYF
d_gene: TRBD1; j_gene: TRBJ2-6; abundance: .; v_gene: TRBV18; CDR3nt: TGTGCCAGCTCACCACCGAAAACGGTCAGGGGGATCGACTCTGGGGCCAACGTCCTGACTTTC; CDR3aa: CASSPPKTVRGIDSGANVLTF
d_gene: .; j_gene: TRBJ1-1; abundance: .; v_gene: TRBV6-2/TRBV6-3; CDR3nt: TGTGCCAGCAGTTTCACGCAGGATGCCAATGAAGCTTTCTTT; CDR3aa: CASSFTQDANEAFF
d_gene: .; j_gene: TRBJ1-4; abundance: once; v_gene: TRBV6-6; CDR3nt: TGTGCCAGCAGTTACTCGCGTAATGAAAAACTGTTTTTT; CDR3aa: CASSYSRNEKLFF
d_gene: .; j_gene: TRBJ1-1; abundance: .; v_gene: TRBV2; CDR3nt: TGTGCCAGCAGGGGGACTGAAGCTTTCTTT; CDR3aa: CASRGTEAFF
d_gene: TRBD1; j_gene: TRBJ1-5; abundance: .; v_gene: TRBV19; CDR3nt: TGTGCCAGTAGTACGGGACAGGACAATCAGCCCCAGCATTTT; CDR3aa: CASSTGQDNQPQHF
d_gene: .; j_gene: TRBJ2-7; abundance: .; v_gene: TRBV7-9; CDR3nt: TGTGCCAGCAGCTTAGAGCCGGGGACCTACGAGCAGTACTTC; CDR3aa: CASSLEPGTYEQYF
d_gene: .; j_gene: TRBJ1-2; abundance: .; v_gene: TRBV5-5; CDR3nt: TGTGCCAGCAGCTCAGGGATCGTGGGATTTGGCTACACCTTC; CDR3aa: CASSSGIVGFGYTF
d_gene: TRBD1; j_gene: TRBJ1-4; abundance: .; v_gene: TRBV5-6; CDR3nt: TGTGCCAGCAGCGCCCGGGACAGGGGGTTTGAAAAACTGTTTTTT; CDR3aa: CASSARDRGFEKLFF
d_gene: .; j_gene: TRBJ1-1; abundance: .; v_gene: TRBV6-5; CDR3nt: TGTGCCAGCACTCAGGGTGGGCGGACTGAAGCTTTCTTT; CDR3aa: CASTQGGRTEAFF
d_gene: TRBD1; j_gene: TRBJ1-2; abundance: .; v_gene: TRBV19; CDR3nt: TGTGCCAGTAGTCGCCGGGACAGCAACTATGGCTACACCTTC; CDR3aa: CASSRRDSNYGYTF
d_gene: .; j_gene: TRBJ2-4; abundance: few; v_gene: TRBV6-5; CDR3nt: TGTGCCACAAGACTAGCCAAAAACATTCAGTACTTC; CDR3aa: CATRLAKNIQYF
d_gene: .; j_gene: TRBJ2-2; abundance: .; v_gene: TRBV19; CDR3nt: TGTGCCAGTAGTGTGGGGGGACAGAACACCGGGGAGCTGTTTTTT; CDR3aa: CASSVGGQNTGELFF
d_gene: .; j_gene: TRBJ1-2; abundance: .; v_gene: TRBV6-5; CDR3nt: TGTGCCAGCAGTTACGGGGGGCCTAACTATGGCTACACCTTC; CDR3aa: CASSYGGPNYGYTF
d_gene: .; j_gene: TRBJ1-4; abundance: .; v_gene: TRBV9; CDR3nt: TGTGCCAGCAGCGTTGGGGGGCTTGCTAATGAAAAACTGTTTTTT; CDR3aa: CASSVGGLANEKLFF
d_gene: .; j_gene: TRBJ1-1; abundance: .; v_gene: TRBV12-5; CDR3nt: TGTGCTAGTGACCTGGTGACCCTGAACACTGAAGCTTTCTTT; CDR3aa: CASDLVTLNTEAFF
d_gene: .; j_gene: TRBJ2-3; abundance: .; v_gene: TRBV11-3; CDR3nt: TGTGCCAGCAGCTTAGAGGGGTTAGATACGCAGTATTTT; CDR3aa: CASSLEGLDTQYF
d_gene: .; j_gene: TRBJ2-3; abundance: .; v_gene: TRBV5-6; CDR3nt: TGTGCCAGCAGAAGCCAGGGACGCACAGATACGCAGTATTTT; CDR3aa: CASRSQGRTDTQYF
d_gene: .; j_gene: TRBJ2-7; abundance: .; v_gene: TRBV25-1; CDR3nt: TGTGCCAGCAGTGGACGGACAGTTCCCTACGAGCAGTACTTC; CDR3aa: CASSGRTVPYEQYF
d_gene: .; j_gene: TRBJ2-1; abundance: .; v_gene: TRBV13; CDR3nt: TGTGCCAGCAGCTTAGGGGGGATCAATGAGCAGTTCTTC; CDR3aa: CASSLGGINEQFF
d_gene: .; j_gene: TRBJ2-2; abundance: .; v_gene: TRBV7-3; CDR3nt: TGTGCCAGCAGCTTAACAGGGGGTGACGGGGAGCTGTTTTTT; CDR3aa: CASSLTGGDGELFF
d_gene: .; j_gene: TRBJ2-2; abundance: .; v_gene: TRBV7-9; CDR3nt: TGTGCCAGCGGCAGGGCGAACACCGGGGAGCTGTTTTTT; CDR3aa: CASGRANTGELFF